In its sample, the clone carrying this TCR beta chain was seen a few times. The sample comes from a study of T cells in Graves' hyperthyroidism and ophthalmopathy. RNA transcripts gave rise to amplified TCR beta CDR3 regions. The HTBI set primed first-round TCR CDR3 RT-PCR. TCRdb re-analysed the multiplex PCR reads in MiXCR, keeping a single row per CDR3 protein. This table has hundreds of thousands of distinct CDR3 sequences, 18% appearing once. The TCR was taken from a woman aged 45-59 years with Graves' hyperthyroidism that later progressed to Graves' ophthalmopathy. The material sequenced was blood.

The CDR3 spells CASSYTRGGNYEQYF. The CDR3 DNA follows: TGTGCCAGCAGTTACACACGGGGGGGAAACTACGAGCAGTACTTC. This rearrangement joins TRBV6-5 to TRBJ2-7, with 8 nucleotides matching TRBD2. J lost 3 bases, V lost 2 bases, and 6 bases had no gene match. This CDR3 spans 15 amino acids. In germline, CDR1 is MNHEY, CDR2 SVGAGI.